What follows are 16 T cell receptor beta chains derived from one specimen sequenced in a study of CD8 T cells in Susac syndrome. RNA totalling roughly 0.45 to 1 ug underwent reverse transcription with random hexamers. TCRdb re-called the immunoSEQ multiplex PCR reads with MiXCR, one entry per CDR3 protein. Of hundreds of thousands of distinct CDR3 sequences listed, roughly 95% are singletons. The sequenced material came from CD4+ T cells from PBMCs. All receptors come from a human donor with Susac syndrome.

The genes are TRBV12-3 or TRBV12-4 and TRBJ1-1; 7 nucleotides match TRBD1. Trimming cost V 9 bases and J 4 bases; bases outside gene matches: 11. This CDR3 has 14 residues. This chain's CDR3 is CASQHRGRITEAFF. For the CDR3, the DNA is TGTGCCAGTCAACACAGGGGACGGATCACTGAAGCTTTCTTT.

The chain uses TRBV24-1 and TRBJ2-7; 11 nucleotides agree with TRBD2. This CDR3 is built from 16 residues. Germline V CDR1 and CDR2: KGHDR, SFDVKD. Losses at the gene ends were 4 bases for V and 0 bases for J; bases not matched to a gene: 4. The CDR3 DNA sequence: TGTGCCACCAGTGACCCCACTAGCGGGAGCTCCTACGAGCAGTACTTC. This encodes CATSDPTSGSSYEQYF.

The V and J genes are TRBV7-9 and TRBJ2-1, with D possibly TRBD1 on 6 matching bases. Looked up from germline, CDR1 is SEHNR and CDR2 is FQNEAQ (reference sequence). The V and J ends lost 5 bases and 2 bases respectively, with 19 bases between them. The CDR3 consists of 17 residues. Here the CDR3 DNA reads TGTGCCAGCAGCCCCCAACCAAGGGACACCACCTACAATGAGCAGTTCTTC. Translated, it gives CASSPQPRDTTYNEQFF.

Details on this clonotype: The junction departs from the called germline gene at one end, perhaps through a read error. V and J are TRBV29-1 and TRBJ2-3, with 14 bases matching TRBD2. The CDR3 runs to 13 residues. Germline loops: CDR1 SQVTM, CDR2 ANQGSEA. The CDR3 nucleotides read TGCAGCGTTGGCGAGACTAGCGGGAGGGAGGAGGATTTT. Protein product: CSVGETSGREEDF.

The chain carries TRBV9 and TRBJ1-1, with a tentative D call TRBD1 (6 bases). With 0 bases removed from V and 4 bases from J, the gap between germline ends came to 13 bases. CDR1 and CDR2 (germline): SGDLS, YYNGEE. This CDR3 has 15 amino acids. CDR3 residues: CASSVEGGGGTEAFF. In DNA form, the CDR3 reads TGTGCCAGCAGCGTAGAAGGTGGAGGGGGCACTGAAGCTTTCTTT. Full variable domain (missing parts from reference TRBV9 and TRBJ1-1): DSGVTQTPKHLITATGQRVTLRCSPRSGDLSVYWYQQSLDQGLQFLIQYYNGEERAKGNILERFSAQQFPDLHSELNLSSLELGDSALYFCASSVEGGGGTEAFFGQGTRLTVV.

V gene TRBV28 combines with J gene TRBJ2-7, with 10 bases lining up with TRBD1. Losses at the gene ends were 5 bases for V and 3 bases for J; bases not matched to a gene: 4. In germline, CDR1 is MDHEN, CDR2 SYDVKM. The CDR3 has 14 amino acids. CDR3 in amino acids: CASSIRDRGYEQYF. CDR3 coding DNA: TGTGCCAGCAGTATCCGGGACAGGGGCTACGAGCAGTACTTC.

The chain is built from TRBV28 and TRBJ1-1; D may be TRBD1 (6 bases). The CDR3 length is 16 residues. The germline CDR1 and CDR2 sequences are MDHEN and SYDVKM. V shed 5 bases and J shed 0 bases, with 16 bases lying between them. CDR3 in amino acids: CASSQGGQIMNTEAFF. The CDR3 nucleotides are TGTGCCAGCAGTCAAGGAGGACAGATAATGAACACTGAAGCTTTCTTT. Filled out from reference TRBV28 and TRBJ1-1, the complete variable domain reads DVKVTQSSRYLVKRTGEKVFLECVQDMDHENMFWYRQDPGLGLRLIYFSYDVKMKEKGDIPEGYSVSREKKERFSLILESASTNQTSMYLCASSQGGQIMNTEAFFGQGTRLTVV.

The CDR3 reads CASSPSPSIYEQYF. CDR3 coding DNA: TGTGCCAGCTCGCCATCTCCCAGCATCTACGAGCAGTACTTC. The J gene is TRBJ2-7, the V gene TRBV18; D gene uncertain. CDR3 length equals 14 residues. Germline V gene sequence: CDR1 KGHSH, CDR2 LQKENI. The V and J ends lost 6 bases and 3 bases respectively, with 15 bases between them.

The V call is TRBV20-1, the J call TRBJ2-1, with D hard to call. CDR3 size: 14 residues. The germline V gene encodes CDR1 DFQATT and CDR2 SNEGSKA (reference sequence). Trimming removed 1 base at V and 1 base at J, with 8 bases between. CDR3 protein: CSARGAGSYNEQFF. Here the CDR3 DNA reads TGCAGTGCTAGAGGAGCCGGGTCCTACAATGAGCAGTTCTTC.

This clonotype came up once. The V and J genes are TRBV28 and TRBJ2-5; a possible D gene is TRBD1 (6 bases). Looked up from germline, CDR1 is MDHEN and CDR2 is SYDVKM. Trimming cost V 4 bases and J 7 bases, with 13 bases left between them. The CDR3 loop spans 13 amino acids. CDR3 in amino acids: CASSSTGQRTQYF. CDR3 nucleotides: TGTGCCAGCAGTTCTACAGGGCAGAGGACCCAGTACTTC.

The chain links TRBV9 to TRBJ1-1; D ambiguous. Germline V lookup: CDR1 SGDLS, CDR2 YYNGEE. V was trimmed by 2 bases and J by 2 bases, leaving 13 bases between them. The CDR3 covers 15 residues. The CDR3 here is CASSVLDRQNTEAFF. The CDR3 DNA reads as TGTGCCAGCAGCGTCCTGGACCGACAAAACACTGAAGCTTTCTTT.

This sequence joins TRBV30 and TRBJ2-3; D call uncertain. CDR1 and CDR2 from the germline V gene are GTSNPN and SVGIG (reference sequence). Trimming pared 4 bases from V and 4 bases from J, leaving 6 bases between. This CDR3 comprises 11 residues. CDR3 in DNA: TGTGCCTGGACGGTGTCAGATACGCAGTATTTT. It translates to CAWTVSDTQYF.

This chain uses TRBV5-1 with TRBJ2-7; 8 nucleotides line up with TRBD1. The germline gives CDR1 SGHRS, CDR2 YFSETQ. The trim removed 5 bases at V and 3 bases at J, leaving 4 bases unmatched. This CDR3 has 13 amino acids. CDR3 sequence reads: CASRDRVGYEQYF. In nucleotides, the CDR3 is TGCGCCAGCAGGGACAGGGTTGGCTACGAGCAGTACTTC.

This clonotype was detected a few times. The V call is TRBV7-2, the J call TRBJ1-2, with 7 bases fitting TRBD1. The germline V gene has CDR1 SGHTA and CDR2 FQGNSA. There are 15 residues in the CDR3. Trimming cost V 5 bases and J 2 bases; bases outside gene matches: 8. The CDR3 DNA sequence: TGTGCCAGCAGCCCACGGACAGGCTTAAACTATGGCTACACCTTC. This codes for CASSPRTGLNYGYTF.

V and J are TRBV4-1 and TRBJ2-3, with 11 bases that match TRBD2. CDR1 MGHRA and CDR2 YSYEKL come from the germline V gene. The CDR3 consists of 16 residues. The ends lost 1 base at V and 6 bases at J; junction bases unmatched: 6. Written as DNA, the CDR3 is TGCGCCAGCAGCCAAGTTACTAGCGGGAGTTGGGATACGCAGTATTTT. Translating gives CASSQVTSGSWDTQYF.

This clonotype was recorded only once. The chain joins TRBV30 to TRBJ2-4, with D perhaps matching TRBD2 (5 bases). CDR3 size: 13 residues. Germline CDR1 reads GTSNPN; CDR2 reads SVGIG (reference sequence). Trimming removed 5 bases at V and 7 bases at J, with 15 bases between. As DNA, the CDR3 is TGTGCCTGGCTACCCCGGGGATCGAACATTCAGTACTTC. It specifies CAWLPRGSNIQYF.